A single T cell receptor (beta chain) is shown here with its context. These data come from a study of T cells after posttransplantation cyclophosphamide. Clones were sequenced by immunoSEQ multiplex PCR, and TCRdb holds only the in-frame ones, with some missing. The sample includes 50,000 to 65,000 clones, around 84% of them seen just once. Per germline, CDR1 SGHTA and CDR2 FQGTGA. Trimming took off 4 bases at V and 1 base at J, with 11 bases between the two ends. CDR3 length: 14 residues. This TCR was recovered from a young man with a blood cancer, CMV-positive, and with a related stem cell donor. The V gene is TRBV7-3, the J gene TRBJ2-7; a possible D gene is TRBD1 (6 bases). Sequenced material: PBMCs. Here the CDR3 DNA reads TGTGCCAGCAGCTCAGGGGAAAGGTCCTACGAGCAGTACTTC. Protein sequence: CASSSGERSYEQYF.